This TCR beta chain was sequenced for a study of molecular identifiers for immune sequencing clone quantification. This clonotype was detected only a few times. TCRdb processed the PCR reads anew with MiXCR; each CDR3 protein has one entry. The sample yields about 330,000 distinct CDR3 sequences, about 22% seen once. The sequence was obtained from a human donor in good health. Some libraries in this study had Jurkat cell RNA spiked in. The specimen sequenced was naive CD8+ T cells from blood, with Jurkat cell RNA spiked in. The sample's subset: FACS-sorted CD8+CD4-CCR7+CD45RA+ naive T cells.

The CDR3 nucleotides are TGCAGTGCTAGAGAAGTCACTGAAGCTTTCTTT. Protein sequence: CSAREVTEAFF. V and J are TRBV20-1 and TRBJ1-1; no reliable D call. CDR1 is DFQATT and CDR2 is SNEGSKA in the germline V gene (reference sequence). The CDR3 has 11 amino acids. V was clipped by 0 bases and J by 4 bases, with 3 bases between them.